This T cell receptor beta chain was identified during a study of shared clonotypes between healthy human individuals. Study background: Used for every donor were three CD4 naive, three CD4 memory, two CD8 naive and one CD8 memory plate.

Assay: immunoSEQ multiplex PCR; the TCRdb copy retains only in-frame clones and omits some. The table includes over 750,000 clones, about 96% detected once. Trimming cost V 3 bases and J 2 bases, with 8 bases left between them. Germline CDR1 is ENHRY and CDR2 is SYGVKD. The CDR3 has 14 residues. Terminally differentiated effector memory CD45RA+ cells were excluded by CCR7 positive selection of CD45RO-negative cells. The study drew all its donors from Caucasian adults living in Nashville, Tennessee. This chain connects TRBV10-3 to TRBJ1-3; D gene ambiguous. This receptor was taken from a man aged 25-45 years in good health. The specimen was naive CD8+ T cells sorted from blood. CDR3 in amino acids: CAISERGAGNTIYF. The CDR3 DNA sequence: TGTGCCATCAGTGAACGGGGAGCTGGAAACACCATATATTTT.